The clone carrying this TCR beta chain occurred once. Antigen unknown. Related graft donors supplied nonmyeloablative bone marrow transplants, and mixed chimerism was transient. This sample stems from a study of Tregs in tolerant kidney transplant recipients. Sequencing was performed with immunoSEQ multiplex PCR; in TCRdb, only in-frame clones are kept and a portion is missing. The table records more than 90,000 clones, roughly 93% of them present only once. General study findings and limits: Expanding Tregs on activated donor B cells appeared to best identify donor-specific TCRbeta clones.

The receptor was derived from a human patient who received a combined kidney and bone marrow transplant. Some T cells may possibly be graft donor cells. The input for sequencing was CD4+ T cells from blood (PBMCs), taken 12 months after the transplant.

The CDR3 protein is CASSRGQAHQAKNIQYF. The CDR3 DNA reads TGTGCCAGCTCAAGAGGACAGGCCCACCAAGCCAAAAACATTCAGTACTTC. The V call is TRBV18, the J call TRBJ2-4; 7 nucleotides match TRBD1. CDR1 is KGHSH and CDR2 is LQKENI in the germline V gene. The CDR3 is 17 residues long. V gave up 5 bases and J gave up 0 bases; unmatched junction bases: 10. Full variable domain (remainder filled in from reference TRBV18 and TRBJ2-4): NAGVMQNPRHLVRRRGQEARLRCSPMKGHSHVYWYRQLPEEGLKFMVYLQKENIIDESGMPKERFSAEFPKEGPSILRIQQVVRGDSAAYFCASSRGQAHQAKNIQYFGAGTRLSVL.